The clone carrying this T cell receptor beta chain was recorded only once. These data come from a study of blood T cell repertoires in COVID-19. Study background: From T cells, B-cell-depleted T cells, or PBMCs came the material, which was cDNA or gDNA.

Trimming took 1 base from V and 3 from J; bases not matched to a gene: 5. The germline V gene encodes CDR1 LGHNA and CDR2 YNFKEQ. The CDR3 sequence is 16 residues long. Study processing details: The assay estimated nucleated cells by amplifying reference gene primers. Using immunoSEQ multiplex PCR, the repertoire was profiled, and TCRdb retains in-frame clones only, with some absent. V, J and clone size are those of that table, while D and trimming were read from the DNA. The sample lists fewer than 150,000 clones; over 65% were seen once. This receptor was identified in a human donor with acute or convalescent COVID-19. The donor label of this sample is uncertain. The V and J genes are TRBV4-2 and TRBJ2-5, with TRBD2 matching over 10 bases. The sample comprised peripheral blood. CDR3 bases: TGTGCCAGCAGCCAAGGAAGCGGGGGGGCCGAAGAGACCCAGTACTTC. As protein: CASSQGSGGAEETQYF.